This T cell receptor beta chain was sequenced for a study of blood T cell repertoires in COVID-19 (dated by TCRdb to about 2020). About the full investigation: Samples from collaborators originated in the United States, Italy and Spain and spanned both the acute and convalescent phases of COVID-19. The prospective study material was composed of cDNA or gDNA derived from T cells, B-cell-depleted T cells, or PBMCs. Subjects who had been exposed to COVID-19, were actively infected with it, or had recovered from it provided the deeply sampled blood TCRbeta repertoires that made up the dataset. The repertoires were released in a freely available public database intended as a resource for research on the immune response to SARS-CoV-2. Samples came from the ongoing ImmuneRACE study (first 160 participants) plus 1,254 subjects from 6 global collaborators. A de-identified subject ID, COVID-19 status, age in years and sex were almost always included in the sample metadata. Where available, HLA class I and class II types were taken from metadata supplied by the sample provider and were not determined by assay-based typing.

From cysteine to phenylalanine, the CDR3 is 13 amino acids long. Just CDR3 DNA is preserved here, 39 bases in frame from base 1. The germline V gene (reference sequence) yields SGHNT for CDR1 and YYREEE for CDR2. Deletion took 5 bases off V and 5 bases off J, with a span of 13 bases between the germline ends. Another Seattle source contributed samples from volunteer blood donors who had recovered from COVID-19. The collaborating institutions used their own protocols to collect whole blood in K2EDTA tubes. For TCRbeta analysis, collaborators shipped samples in one of three forms: frozen whole blood, isolated PBMCs, or DNA extracted from either of those sample types. On this clone itself: Its antigen target is currently unknown. No qualities accompany the bases; no much larger clone lies one base away.

General conclusions and limits of the study: Clinical and demographic metadata were provided uncurated, with the amount varying by source and participant.

The immunoSEQ Assay, a bias-controlled multiplex PCR, was used to amplify TCRbeta CDR3 regions from genomic DNA. Per the source publication's procedure: Within the assay, amplification of reference gene primers was used to estimate how many nucleated cells each sample contained. To quantify the absolute abundance of each unique TCRbeta CDR3 rearrangement, sequence reads were collapsed and filtered. For each sample, productive Simpson clonality was calculated as the square root of Simpson's diversity index over productive rearrangements. Imported from immuneACCESS, the table was reduced by TCRdb to in-frame sequences with V and J called. These copies leave out some clones; in studies compared against another copy, an unresolved V gene accounts for under half, and the cause of the remainder is not known. V and J calls plus clone size are reproduced from that table; the DNA served to infer D and trimming. The sample profile shows 150,000 to 200,000 clones; around 89% of them were found once. The leading ten clones occupy under 2% of the sample.

This TCR derives from a man aged 18 to 30 who had recovered from COVID-19. The chain employs TRBV5-4 and TRBJ1-2; tentative D gene TRBD1, with 5 bases matching. The specimen was peripheral blood. In nucleotides, the sequence is TGTGCCAGCAGGGGATCGGGACTTTATGGCTACACCTTC. This translates into CASRGSGLYGYTF.